What follows is one T cell receptor (beta chain) and its context. These data are taken from a study of T cell changes during pregnancy in multiple sclerosis. The CDR3 covers 16 residues. Germline values: CDR1 WSHSY, CDR2 SAAADI. Between the trimmed V and J ends, which lost 7 bases and 2 bases, there was a span of 20 bases. The data were produced by immunoSEQ multiplex PCR, yet TCRdb's version contains in-frame clones alone and is incomplete. The sample has almost 25,000 clones, approximately 90% seen once. This TCR derives from a female donor in good health, enrolled as a control in a pregnancy study. The gene calls are TRBV10-2 and TRBJ2-5, with D possibly being TRBD2 (6 bases). This specimen was CD4+ T cells from peripheral blood mononuclear cells, taken in the first trimester of pregnancy. The CDR3 nucleotides are TGCGCCAGCACCCCGGGAGTCTTAAGAGAGCAAGAGACCCAGTACTTC. It encodes CASTPGVLREQETQYF.